The sequence of this T cell receptor beta chain was determined in a study of T cell responses to AZD1222 COVID-19 vaccine. The repertoire was sequenced with immunoSEQ multiplex PCR; TCRdb's copy has only in-frame clones and lacks some. This table holds fewer than 150,000 clones, about 90% found once. Study observations and caveats: Only a handful of AZD1222 recipients, six or seven in all, had baseline seropositivity.

This CDR3 is built from 13 residues. V lost 6 bases and J 9 bases, leaving 15 bases between the germline ends. Note on this clone: As yet, its antigen is unknown.

The sequence derives from an adult who received the AZD1222 COVID-19 vaccine. The chain combines TRBV12-3 or TRBV12-4 with TRBJ2-1; the D gene could be TRBD1 or TRBD2 (6 bases each). The source material was peripheral blood, sampled 28 days after the second AZD1222 dose. DNA for the CDR3: TGTGCCAGCAGGACAACCGGGGGCGGTGAGCAGTTCTTC. Protein product: CASRTTGGGEQFF.